This T cell receptor (beta chain) was retrieved from a study of blood T cell repertoires in COVID-19. About the research overall: There were acute and convalescent COVID-19 samples, and they came from the United States, Italy and Spain. Sources were T cells, B-cell-depleted T cells, or PBMCs; the material itself was cDNA or gDNA.

TCRdb keeps only in-frame clones here, not all; method: immunoSEQ multiplex PCR. This table holds some 65,000 clones, approximately 85% found once. Trimming shortened V by 5 bases and J by 4 bases, and 15 bases separated the two germline ends. CDR1 is SGHTA and CDR2 is FQGNSA in the germline V gene. The CDR3 length is 14 residues. The sample consisted of peripheral blood. The J gene is TRBJ2-7, the V gene TRBV7-2, with a possible D match to TRBD2 (5 bases). This receptor was identified in an elderly man with acute or convalescent COVID-19. CDR3 in DNA: TGTGCCAGCAGCCAGGCGACGGGGAGTTACGAGCAGTACTTC. Protein sequence: CASSQATGSYEQYF. Using reference TRBV7-2 and TRBJ2-7 for the parts outside the CDR3, the full variable domain is GAGVSQSPSNKVTEKGKDVELRCDPISGHTALYWYRQSLGQGLEFLIYFQGNSAPDKSGLPSDRFSAERTGGSVSTLTIQRTQQEDSAVYLCASSQATGSYEQYFGPGTRLTVT.